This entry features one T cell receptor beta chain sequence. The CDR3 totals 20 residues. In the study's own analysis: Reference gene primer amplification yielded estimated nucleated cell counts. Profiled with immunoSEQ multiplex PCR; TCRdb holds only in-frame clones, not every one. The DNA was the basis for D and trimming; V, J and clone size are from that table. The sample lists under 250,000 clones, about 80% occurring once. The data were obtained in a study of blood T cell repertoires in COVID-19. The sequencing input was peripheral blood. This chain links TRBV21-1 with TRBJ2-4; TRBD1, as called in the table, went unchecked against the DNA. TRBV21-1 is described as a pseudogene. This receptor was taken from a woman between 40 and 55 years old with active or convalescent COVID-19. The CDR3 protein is CASSHPTVRGPRLAKNIQYF. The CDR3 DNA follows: TGTGCCAGCAGCCATCCAACGGTCAGGGGGCCCCGATTAGCCAAAAACATTCAGTACTTC.